Listed below are T cell receptor beta chains from one sample, sequenced in a study of vaccination and CD4 T cells after COVID-19. No antigens are known for them. TCRdb reanalysed the PCR reads using MiXCR and keeps one entry per CDR3 protein. Among roughly 15,000 distinct CDR3 sequences listed, around 50% were seen once. Here the sequenced sample was CD4+ T cells from blood, cultured in vitro, taken about 7 months after SARS-CoV-2 vaccination. Receptors were obtained from a human donor who had recovered from COVID-19. Each CDR3 is given with its conserved first and last residue. D genes are given only for firm matches. Some rows mark clone size as missing; the rest say once, few, many or name a class of expanded clone.

v_gene	j_gene	abundance	d_gene	CDR3nt	CDR3aa
TRBV27	TRBJ1-2	few	TRBD1	TGTGCCAGCAGCTCCCAACGGACAGGATATGGCTACACCTTC	CASSSQRTGYGYTF
TRBV7-2	TRBJ1-6	few	NA	TGTGCCAGCAGCTTATCCTATAATTCACCCCTCCACTTT	CASSLSYNSPLHF
TRBV7-9	TRBJ2-5	medium-sized	TRBD2	TGTGCCAGCAGCTGGAGAAGACTAGCGGGAGATGAGACCCAGTACTTC	CASSWRRLAGDETQYF
TRBV2	TRBJ2-5	few	NA	TGTGCCAGCAGTGGGGCAGTCCAAGAGACCCAGTACTTC	CASSGAVQETQYF
TRBV25-1	TRBJ2-1	few	NA	TGTGCCAGCAGCCACTCAGGCCCAGGGTATGGAGAGCAGTTCTTC	CASSHSGPGYGEQFF
TRBV6-1	TRBJ1-1	NA	TRBD1	TGTGCCAGCAGAGTGACAGGGGGCGCGGACACTGAAGCTTTCTTT	CASRVTGGADTEAFF
TRBV19	TRBJ1-2	medium-sized	NA	TGTGCCAGTAGTATCCATGGGGACTATGGCTACACCTTC	CASSIHGDYGYTF
TRBV27	TRBJ1-5	few	TRBD1	TGTGCCAGCAGACCAGGGGGCTGGGGCAATCAGCCCCAGCATTTT	CASRPGGWGNQPQHF
TRBV20-1	TRBJ1-1	few	NA	TGCAGTGCTAGATCGCACCGGGGTTCGGCCGCTGAAGCTTTCTTT	CSARSHRGSAAEAFF
TRBV30	TRBJ1-2	medium-sized	NA	TGTGCCTGGGGGAACGGACAGCGGGGCCACACCTTC	CAWGNGQRGHTF
TRBV20-1	TRBJ2-3	NA	TRBD2	TGCAGTGCTAGAGATCCTAAGCGGGGTAGCACAGATACGCAGTATTTT	CSARDPKRGSTDTQYF
TRBV15	TRBJ1-2	NA	NA	TGTGCCACCAGCAGAGCTGAGGGAGGCTACACCTTC	CATSRAEGGYTF
TRBV15	TRBJ2-7	few	NA	TGTGCCACCAGCCTTTGGGTCTACCACGAGCAGTACTTC	CATSLWVYHEQYF
TRBV7-3	TRBJ2-3	NA	TRBD2	TGTGCCAGCAGAGGTTTAGTCAGAACTAGCGGGGGGACAGATACGCAGTATTTT	CASRGLVRTSGGTDTQYF
TRBV7-2	TRBJ1-2	NA	NA	TGTGCCAGCAGCTTAAAGGTGGGCAGCTATGGCTACACCTTC	CASSLKVGSYGYTF
TRBV19	TRBJ2-2	once	NA	TGTGCCAGTAGTATACATCGAGGGGCCGGGGAGCTGTTTTTT	CASSIHRGAGELFF
TRBV20-1	TRBJ1-2	few	TRBD1	TGCAGTGTGTCGGGGACAGGGGATGGCTACACCTTC	CSVSGTGDGYTF
TRBV6-1	TRBJ1-2	NA	NA	TGTGCCAGCAGTCCCTTCCTTGGTTGGGGCTACACCTTC	CASSPFLGWGYTF
TRBV20-1	TRBJ2-1	NA	NA	TGCAGTGCTAGGAAAGATGAGCAGTTCTTC	CSARKDEQFF
TRBV6-1	TRBJ1-2	NA	TRBD1	TGTGCCAGCAGTGCCGGACAGGGGACCCCTTTC	CASSAGQGTPF
TRBV4-1	TRBJ1-6	few	TRBD1	TGTGCCAGCAGCCAGACAGGGTTAAGTGATTCACCCCTCCACTTT	CASSQTGLSDSPLHF
TRBV6-1	TRBJ1-5	NA	TRBD1	TGTGCCAGCACCGAAGGACAGGGAGCCCAGCCCCGGCATTTT	CASTEGQGAQPRHF
TRBV7-3	TRBJ2-2	few	NA	TGTGCCAGCAGCTCTACGAACACCGGGGAGCTGTTTTTT	CASSSTNTGELFF
TRBV4-3	TRBJ1-6	NA	NA	TGCGCCAGCAGCCAAGGGGACGATTCACCCCTCCACTTT	CASSQGDDSPLHF
TRBV28	TRBJ2-3	NA	TRBD2	TGTGCCAGCAGTTCTTTCGCGACTAGCGGGAGGGCCAGAATAGATACGCAGTATTTT	CASSSFATSGRARIDTQYF
TRBV20-1	TRBJ2-1	NA	TRBD1	TGCAGTGCAGAACGGCGCCAAGGACAGGGGATCTACAATGAGCAGTTCTTC	CSAERRQGQGIYNEQFF
TRBV9	TRBJ1-2	NA	TRBD1	TGTGCCAGCAGCACAAACAGGGGCTATGGCTACACCTTC	CASSTNRGYGYTF
TRBV6-2/TRBV6-3	TRBJ1-5	NA	NA	TGTGCCAGCAGAGCATTACTTAGCAATCAGCCCCAGCATTTT	CASRALLSNQPQHF
TRBV11-1	TRBJ1-6	medium-sized	NA	TGTGCCAGCAGCCTACCGGGCCTGGGGTCACCCCTCCACTTT	CASSLPGLGSPLHF
TRBV7-2	TRBJ1-2	few	TRBD1	TGTGCCAGCAGCTTGAACAGGGGGCGAGCTTCGGAAGGCTACACCTTC	CASSLNRGRASEGYTF
TRBV20-1	TRBJ1-1	NA	NA	TGCAGTGCTAGAGACAATTACGGCACTGAAGCTTTCTTT	CSARDNYGTEAFF
TRBV20-1	TRBJ2-3	NA	NA	TGCAGTGCGTATGGCCGGGGTGGGGGAGGCACAGATACGCAGTATTTT	CSAYGRGGGGTDTQYF
TRBV20-1	TRBJ2-5	NA	NA	TGCAGTGCTAGAGACGGGAACCAAGAGACCCAGTACTTC	CSARDGNQETQYF
TRBV7-8	TRBJ1-6	few	NA	TGTGCCAGCAGCCTAGACGGGCAGTATTCACCCCTCCACTTT	CASSLDGQYSPLHF
TRBV6-1	TRBJ1-2	few	TRBD1	TGTGCCAGCAGACAGGGGAACTATGGCTACACCTTC	CASRQGNYGYTF
TRBV7-2	TRBJ1-1	few	NA	TGTGCCAGCAGCTACGGCAGGGAAGAGGGAAAAGCTTTCTTT	CASSYGREEGKAFF
TRBV20-1	TRBJ1-5	medium-sized	TRBD1	TGCAGTGCTAGAGATTTTCAGGGGGCAGGTCAGCCCCAGCATTTT	CSARDFQGAGQPQHF
TRBV20-1	TRBJ2-5	NA	TRBD2	TGCAGTGCTAGAGACCGTAGACTAGCTCAAGAGACCCAGTACTTC	CSARDRRLAQETQYF
TRBV7-9	TRBJ2-3	NA	TRBD2	TGTGCCAGCAGCCCGACTAGCGGGGCGGGGGATACGCAGTATTTT	CASSPTSGAGDTQYF
TRBV27	TRBJ2-7	NA	NA	TGTGCCAGCACCCCTACAGGGAGAGTTATCTACGAGCAGTACTTC	CASTPTGRVIYEQYF
TRBV2	TRBJ2-1	once	TRBD2	TGTGCCAGCAGGGGACTAGCGGGAGTGTTGGTCAATGAGCAGTTCTTC	CASRGLAGVLVNEQFF
TRBV7-9	TRBJ2-7	few	TRBD1	TGTGCCAGCAGCTCCTCTCACAGGGGGTCGGGGGAGCAGTACTTC	CASSSSHRGSGEQYF
TRBV11-3	TRBJ2-3	NA	NA	TGTGCCAGCAGCTTACAGGACAAAGTACAGTATTTT	CASSLQDKVQYF
TRBV7-2	TRBJ2-3	NA	TRBD1	TGTGCCAGCAGCTTCGGGCGGGACAGGAACACAGATACGCAGTATTTT	CASSFGRDRNTDTQYF
TRBV7-9	TRBJ2-3	few	TRBD2	TGTGCCACCCGGGAGGGCGCGACAGATACGCAGTATTTT	CATREGATDTQYF
TRBV9	TRBJ2-1	NA	TRBD1	TGTGCCAGCAGCAAGGGACAGGACTACAATGAGCAGTTCTTC	CASSKGQDYNEQFF
TRBV19	TRBJ1-1	NA	NA	TGTGCCAGTAGTGTGAGAATAAACACTGAAGCTTTCTTT	CASSVRINTEAFF
TRBV27	TRBJ2-3	NA	NA	TGTGCCAGCAGTCCATCCTCTTCAGATACGCAGTATTTT	CASSPSSSDTQYF
TRBV7-9	TRBJ2-2	few	NA	TGTGCCAGCACCCTGGCAGGGGTCACCGGGGAGCTGTTTTTT	CASTLAGVTGELFF
TRBV20-1	TRBJ2-5	NA	NA	TGCAGTGCGCATTGGGGAGAGACCCAGTACTTC	CSAHWGETQYF
TRBV20-1	TRBJ2-3	NA	TRBD2	TGCAGTGCTAGAGGACTAGCGATTATGGATACGCAGTATTTT	CSARGLAIMDTQYF
TRBV27	TRBJ1-5	NA	TRBD1	TGTGCCAGCAGAGGGACAGGGATGCGCCATAGCAATCAGCCCCAGCATTTT	CASRGTGMRHSNQPQHF